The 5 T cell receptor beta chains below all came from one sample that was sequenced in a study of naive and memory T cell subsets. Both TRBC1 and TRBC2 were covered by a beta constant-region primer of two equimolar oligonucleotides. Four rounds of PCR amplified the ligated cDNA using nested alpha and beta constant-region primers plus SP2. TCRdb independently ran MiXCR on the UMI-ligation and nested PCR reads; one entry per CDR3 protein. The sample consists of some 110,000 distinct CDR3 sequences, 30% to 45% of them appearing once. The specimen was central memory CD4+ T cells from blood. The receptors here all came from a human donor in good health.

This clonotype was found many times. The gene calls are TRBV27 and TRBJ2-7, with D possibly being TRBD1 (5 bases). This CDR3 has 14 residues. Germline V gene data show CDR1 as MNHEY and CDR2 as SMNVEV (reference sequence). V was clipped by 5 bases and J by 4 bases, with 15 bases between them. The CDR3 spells CASSIGYRFYEQYF. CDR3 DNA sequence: TGTGCCAGCAGTATCGGCTACAGGTTTTACGAGCAGTACTTC.

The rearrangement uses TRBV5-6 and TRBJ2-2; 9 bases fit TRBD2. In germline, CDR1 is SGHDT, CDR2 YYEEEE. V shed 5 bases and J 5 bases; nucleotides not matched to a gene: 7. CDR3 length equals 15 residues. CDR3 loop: CASRPTSGSTGELFF. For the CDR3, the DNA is TGTGCCAGCAGACCTACTAGCGGGTCTACCGGGGAGCTGTTTTTT. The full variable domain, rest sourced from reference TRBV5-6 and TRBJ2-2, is DAGVTQSPTHLIKTRGQQVTLRCSPKSGHDTVSWYQQALGQGPQFIFQYYEEEERQRGNFPDRFSGHQFPNYSSELNVNALLLGDSALYLCASRPTSGSTGELFFGEGSRLTVL.

In DNA form, the CDR3 reads TGTGCCTGGAGACGGCTAGCGGGAGCCAATGAGCAGTTCTTC. It codes for CAWRRLAGANEQFF. The V gene is TRBV30, the J gene TRBJ2-1; 10 positions agree with TRBD2. The CDR3 loop spans 14 amino acids. V trimming: 3 bases; J trimming: 6 bases; junction bases outside the gene matches: 5. The germline V gene encodes CDR1 GTSNPN and CDR2 SVGIG (reference sequence).

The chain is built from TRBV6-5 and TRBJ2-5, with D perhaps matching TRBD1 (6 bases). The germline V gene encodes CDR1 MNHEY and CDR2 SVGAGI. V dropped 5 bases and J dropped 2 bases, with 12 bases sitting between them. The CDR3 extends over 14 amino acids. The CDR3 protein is CASSLRRGQETQYF. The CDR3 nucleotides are TGTGCCAGCAGTCTACGTAGGGGGCAAGAGACCCAGTACTTC.

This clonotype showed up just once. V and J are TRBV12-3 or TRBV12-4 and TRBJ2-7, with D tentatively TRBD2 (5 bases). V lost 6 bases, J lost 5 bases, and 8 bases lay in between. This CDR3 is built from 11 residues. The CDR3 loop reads CASSRRNEQYF. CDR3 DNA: TGTGCCAGCAGCCGGAGGAACGAGCAGTACTTC.